This is a list of T cell receptor beta chains from one sample in a study of siplizumab effects on memory and regulatory T cells. Clones were read by immunoSEQ multiplex PCR, and TCRdb kept only the in-frame ones, dropping some. This sample has about 82,000 clones, with 80% to 90% found just once. The sample consisted of Tregs sorted from blood. All receptors derive from a human donor in good health. Each CDR3 is given with its conserved first and last residue. The D gene is left open where the match is weak. Size is omitted from some rows. Given values are once, few, many or a class for expanded clones.

- TRBD1 TRBJ1-1 TRBV18 TGTGCCAGCTCCGTAGGGGGCGACACCACTGAAGCTTTCTTT CASSVGGDTTEAFF
- - TRBJ1-3 TRBV10-3 TGTGCCATCAGCGCCGCCCGGGACTCTGGAAACACCATATATTTT CAISAARDSGNTIYF
- - TRBJ2-1 TRBV29-1 TGCAGCGCCGCGAGTGGGGGGCTTTACAATGAGCAGTTCTTC CSAASGGLYNEQFF
- - TRBJ1-2 TRBV21-1 TGTGCCAGCAGCAAATTGGTCAGGAAAAACTATGGCTACACCTTC CASSKLVRKNYGYTF
once - TRBJ1-2 TRBV5-1 TGCGCCAGCAGCTTGGCACAGGGCGGTGGCTACACCTTC CASSLAQGGGYTF
- - TRBJ2-7 TRBV6-1 TGTGCCAGCAGTGAATCCGGGCCGAGCTCCTACGAGCAGTACTTC CASSESGPSSYEQYF
- - TRBJ1-3 TRBV6-1 TGTGCATACCTTGGGGGAAACACCATATATTTT CAYLGGNTIYF
- - TRBJ1-1 TRBV20-1 TGCAGTGCAAGAGGGAACACTGAAGCTTTCTTT CSARGNTEAFF
- - TRBJ2-6 TRBV19 TGTGCCAGTAGTCCTTCTGGGGCCAACGTCCTGACTTTC CASSPSGANVLTF
- - TRBJ2-1 TRBV10-1 TGCGCCAGCAGCCCACACAGGACCCTAGGTGAGCAGTTCTTC CASSPHRTLGEQFF
- - TRBJ2-7 TRBV2 TGTGCCAGCAGTGAAACGGGTAGGGGCACCTACGAGCAGTACTTC CASSETGRGTYEQYF
- TRBD2 TRBJ2-3 TRBV11-2 TGTGCCAGCCAGCGGGGGGTCACAGATACGCAGTATTTT CASQRGVTDTQYF
- - TRBJ2-6 TRBV11-2 TGTGCCAGCAGCTTAGTGGGTGGGGCCAACGTCCTGACTTTC CASSLVGGANVLTF
- - TRBJ2-7 TRBV9 TGTGCCAGCAGCCGCGGACAGGACTACACCTACGAGCAGTACTTC CASSRGQDYTYEQYF
- TRBD1 TRBJ2-3 TRBV23-1 TGCGCCAGCAGTCAATTAGACAGGGGGTCAGATACGCAGTATTTT CASSQLDRGSDTQYF
- TRBD2 TRBJ2-7 TRBV30 TGTGCCTGGAGTAAGACTAGCGGGGGTACCTACGAGCAGTACTTC CAWSKTSGGTYEQYF
- - TRBJ2-4 TRBV5-4 TGTGCCAGCAGACCAGCCGGACGCCCCGTTCAGTACTTC CASRPAGRPVQYF
- - TRBJ2-5 TRBV6-6 TGTGCCAGCAGTTTCCTATCGCGAGAGACCCAGTACTTC CASSFLSRETQYF
- TRBD1 TRBJ1-6 TRBV2 TGTGCCAGCAGTTTACAGGGGCCAAACTCACCCCTCCACTTT CASSLQGPNSPLHF
few - TRBJ1-6 TRBV7-9 TGTGCCAGCAGCGAAACAACCCACGAGGGTTCACCCCTCCACTTT CASSETTHEGSPLHF
- - TRBJ1-6 TRBV18 TGTGCCAGCTCACCTATGGAGGGGGGTAATTCACCCCTCCACTTT CASSPMEGGNSPLHF
- TRBD2 TRBJ2-1 TRBV7-9 TGTGCCAGCAGGACCCCGGGACTAGTCAATGAGCAGTTCTTC CASRTPGLVNEQFF
once TRBD1 TRBJ2-7 TRBV19 TGTGCCAGTAGTATTTACAGGGGGCTCTACGAGCAGTACTTC CASSIYRGLYEQYF
- - TRBJ2-7 TRBV30 TGTGCCTGGAGTAAGGGTCGGTACGAGCAGTACTTC CAWSKGRYEQYF
once - TRBJ1-6 TRBV30 TGTGCCTGGAAAAATTCAGGGATAAGCTATAATTCACCCCTCCACTTT CAWKNSGISYNSPLHF
- - TRBJ2-1 TRBV4-2 TGTGCCAGCAGCCAATCTATGTTAATCATCTCCTACAATGAGCAGTTCTTC CASSQSMLIISYNEQFF
- - TRBJ1-2 TRBV11-2 TGTGCCAGCAGCCCCCCCCCTAGGGGAAACTATGGCTACACCTTC CASSPPPRGNYGYTF
- - TRBJ2-3 TRBV28 TGTGCCAGCAGTTTTAGCCCTAATACGCAGTATTTT CASSFSPNTQYF
- TRBD1 TRBJ1-5 TRBV4-2 TGTGCCAGCAGCCAAGGACAGGGAGGAAATCAGCCCCAGCATTTT CASSQGQGGNQPQHF
- - TRBJ2-1 TRBV15 TGTGCCACCAGCAGAGGCAGGGGGGCCTCCTACAATGAGCAGTTCTTC CATSRGRGASYNEQFF
- - TRBJ2-7 TRBV4-2 TGTGCCAGCAGCCAAGAGGGTTCCGCCCCGATCTACGAGCAGTACTTC CASSQEGSAPIYEQYF
- TRBD2 TRBJ2-3 TRBV7-9 TGTGCCAGCAGTCTAGCGGGGGGCTACACAGATACGCAGTATTTT CASSLAGGYTDTQYF
few - TRBJ1-6 TRBV6-6 TGTGCCAGCAGTTACTCGGCAGGGATAAATTCACCCCTCCACTTT CASSYSAGINSPLHF
- - TRBJ1-5 TRBV7-9 TGTGCCAGCAGCTTAGGAGGTCAGCCCCAGCATTTT CASSLGGQPQHF
- TRBD1 TRBJ2-3 TRBV6-4 TGTGCCAGCAGTACAGGGGTAGATACGCAGTATTTT CASSTGVDTQYF
- - TRBJ2-7 TRBV10-3 TGTGCCATCAGCGCCTCCTTCGACAGTCCCTACGAGCAGTACTTC CAISASFDSPYEQYF
- - TRBJ2-3 TRBV9 TGTGCCAGCAGCGCCCGACAGGGCACAGATACGCAGTATTTT CASSARQGTDTQYF
- - TRBJ2-7 TRBV21-1 TGTGCCAGCAGCACCTCCTACGAGCAGTACTTC CASSTSYEQYF
once TRBD1 TRBJ1-6 TRBV19 TGTGCCAGTAGTACCCGGGACAGGGGATCCTATAATTCACCCCTCCACTTT CASSTRDRGSYNSPLHF
- TRBD1 TRBJ1-1 TRBV10-2 TGCGCCAGCAAGTCGGGACAGGGACAGAACACTGAAGCTTTCTTT CASKSGQGQNTEAFF
- - TRBJ1-5 TRBV12-5 TGTGCTACCGGATGGGGTCAGCCCCAGCATTTT CATGWGQPQHF
- TRBD1 TRBJ2-1 TRBV19 TGTGCCAGTAGTATTTTTATGGGACAGGGGGCGGATGAGCAGTTCTTC CASSIFMGQGADEQFF
- - TRBJ2-7 TRBV27 TGTGCCAGCAGTCCCGGAACCTCCTACGAGCAGTACTTC CASSPGTSYEQYF
- - TRBJ2-3 TRBV9 TGTGCCAGCAGCGTAGCGGGGTATGATACGCAGTATTTT CASSVAGYDTQYF
- - TRBJ2-5 TRBV7-9 TGTGCCAGCAGCTCCCTCGGGGTGGTCGAGACCCAGTACTTC CASSSLGVVETQYF
- - TRBJ1-4 TRBV29-1 TGCAGCGTTGCAGGGTCGAATAATGAAAAACTGTTTTTT CSVAGSNNEKLFF
- TRBD1 TRBJ1-2 TRBV7-3 TGTGCCAGCAGCCCCCGGGGTGGGCAGGGGGCTGATGGCTACACCTTC CASSPRGGQGADGYTF
- - TRBJ2-6 TRBV28 TGTGCCAGCAGTCGAGTACAGTTCATAGGGCTCGGGGCCAACGTCCTGACTTTC CASSRVQFIGLGANVLTF
few TRBD1 TRBJ2-2 TRBV7-6 TGTGCCAGCAGCTTAACGCCGGGACAGGTGCACCGGGAGCTGTTTTTT CASSLTPGQVHRELFF
- - TRBJ1-2 TRBV2 TGTGCCAGCACCGGACCTCAATTTTTCAGATATGGCTACACCTTC CASTGPQFFRYGYTF
few - TRBJ2-2 TRBV6-5 TGTGCCAGCAGCCGGGGTTCGAACACCGGGGAGCTGTTTTTT CASSRGSNTGELFF
- - TRBJ1-1 TRBV28 TGTGCCAGCATGAGTGAGGGCAGAGGGAACACTGAAGCTTTCTTT CASMSEGRGNTEAFF